This T cell receptor beta chain was identified in a study of T-cell reconstitution after alpha-beta-depleted transplantation in children. Germline trimming cut 6 bases from V and 1 base from J; bases unmatched to any gene: 0. The CDR3 has 15 residues. From germline, CDR1 is MNHEY and CDR2 SMNVEV (reference sequence). The TCRbeta library was prepared with unique molecular identifiers. MiXCR, applied by TCRdb to the PCR reads, yields one record per CDR3 protein. The sample has hundreds of thousands of distinct CDR3 sequences, 18% seen once. V gene TRBV27 combines with J gene TRBJ2-1; 13 nucleotides agree with TRBD2. This receptor was taken from a human donor who donated a stem cell graft to a child with acute lymphoblastic leukemia. The specimen was PBMCs from the stem cell graft donor, collected from the stem cell graft. In nucleotides, the CDR3 is TGTGCCAGCAGGGGACTAGCGGGGTCCTACAATGAGCAGTTCTTC. Residues: CASRGLAGSYNEQFF.